These T cell receptor beta chains were read from a single sample in a study of control samples from healthy donors and cancer patients. Method: immunoSEQ multiplex PCR; TCRdb's copy keeps in-frame clones and lacks some. The sample has 1,500 to 2,500 clones, approximately 78% seen once. Sample: formalin-fixed, paraffin-embedded tissue. The receptors come from a female donor with lung cancer. The CDR3 runs from the conserved cysteine through the conserved F or W. The D gene is left open where the match is weak. Clone size is given for some rows only: seen once, a few or many times, or a class if the clone is expanded.

v_call: TRBV18
j_call: TRBJ2-2
clone_size: NA
d_call: NA
cdr3_nt: TGTGCCAGCTCACCACTGGGAATGGCCGGGGAGCTGTTTTTT
cdr3_aa: CASSPLGMAGELFF

v_call: TRBV9
j_call: TRBJ2-2
clone_size: NA
d_call: NA
cdr3_nt: TGTGCCAGCAGCGAGTGGGCCGTGGACACCGGGGAGCTGTTTTTT
cdr3_aa: CASSEWAVDTGELFF

v_call: TRBV5-5
j_call: TRBJ2-3
clone_size: NA
d_call: NA
cdr3_nt: TGTGCCAGCCGAGCCGCCTTTGTCACAGATACGCAGTATTTT
cdr3_aa: CASRAAFVTDTQYF

v_call: TRBV6-5
j_call: TRBJ2-7
clone_size: NA
d_call: NA
cdr3_nt: TGTGCCAGCAGGGTCTCTGAGCGCGAGCAGTACTTC
cdr3_aa: CASRVSEREQYF

v_call: TRBV19
j_call: TRBJ1-5
clone_size: NA
d_call: NA
cdr3_nt: TGTGCCAGTAACCGGACGATTTTGGGCAATCAGCCCCAGCATTTT
cdr3_aa: CASNRTILGNQPQHF

v_call: TRBV28
j_call: TRBJ1-4
clone_size: NA
d_call: TRBD1
cdr3_nt: TGTGCCAGCCACACGGGACAGAGTAATGAAAAACTGTTTTTT
cdr3_aa: CASHTGQSNEKLFF

v_call: TRBV6-1
j_call: TRBJ1-5
clone_size: NA
d_call: NA
cdr3_nt: TGTGCCAGCAGTGAAATTAACAGTCCCGGTCAGCCCCAGCATTTT
cdr3_aa: CASSEINSPGQPQHF

v_call: TRBV3-1/TRBV3-2
j_call: TRBJ2-7
clone_size: NA
d_call: NA
cdr3_nt: TGTGCCAGCAGCCCAGTGGACTTGTACGAGCAGTACTTC
cdr3_aa: CASSPVDLYEQYF

v_call: TRBV19
j_call: TRBJ2-1
clone_size: NA
d_call: NA
cdr3_nt: TGTGCCAGTAGTCCCCCATCTGTAAATGAGCAGTTCTTC
cdr3_aa: CASSPPSVNEQFF

v_call: TRBV6-2/TRBV6-3
j_call: TRBJ1-1
clone_size: NA
d_call: NA
cdr3_nt: TGTGCCAGCAGTCCCAGGGTTGGCACTGAAGCTTTCTTT
cdr3_aa: CASSPRVGTEAFF

v_call: TRBV4-1
j_call: TRBJ2-7
clone_size: NA
d_call: TRBD1
cdr3_nt: TGCGCCAGCAGCCTACGGGACAGGGGTTCCTACGAGCAGTACTTC
cdr3_aa: CASSLRDRGSYEQYF

v_call: TRBV28
j_call: TRBJ2-3
clone_size: few
d_call: TRBD1
cdr3_nt: TGTGCCAGCAGTTTCATCGACAGGGGGCTTACAGATACGCAGTATTTT
cdr3_aa: CASSFIDRGLTDTQYF

v_call: TRBV4-2
j_call: TRBJ2-3
clone_size: NA
d_call: NA
cdr3_nt: TGTGCCAGCAGCCAACGGGACGGCTCGCAAGATACGCAGTATTTT
cdr3_aa: CASSQRDGSQDTQYF

v_call: TRBV15
j_call: TRBJ1-2
clone_size: few
d_call: NA
cdr3_nt: TGTGCCACCAGCGAATCCCCATACCATGGCTACACCTTC
cdr3_aa: CATSESPYHGYTF

v_call: TRBV13
j_call: TRBJ1-1
clone_size: NA
d_call: NA
cdr3_nt: TGTGCCAGCAGCTCCGAAGGTTTGACTGAAGCTTTCTTT
cdr3_aa: CASSSEGLTEAFF

v_call: TRBV14
j_call: TRBJ2-1
clone_size: NA
d_call: NA
cdr3_nt: TGTGCCAGCAGCCACGGTAGCTGGCATGAGCAGTTCTTC
cdr3_aa: CASSHGSWHEQFF

v_call: TRBV20-1
j_call: TRBJ2-5
clone_size: few
d_call: NA
cdr3_nt: TGCAGTGCTAGTCCCCCTCGGCGGGGACAAGAGACCCAGTACTTC
cdr3_aa: CSASPPRRGQETQYF

v_call: TRBV18
j_call: TRBJ2-1
clone_size: NA
d_call: TRBD1
cdr3_nt: TGTGCCAGCTCACCACCGTCGGGACAGGGTAAGAGTGAGCAGTTCTTC
cdr3_aa: CASSPPSGQGKSEQFF

v_call: TRBV6-5
j_call: TRBJ2-7
clone_size: NA
d_call: TRBD2
cdr3_nt: TGTGCCAGCAGGCCGCATGAGGCGGGGGGCAACGAGCAGTACTTC
cdr3_aa: CASRPHEAGGNEQYF

v_call: TRBV10-3
j_call: TRBJ2-2
clone_size: NA
d_call: TRBD2
cdr3_nt: TGTGCCATCAACAGTGCCGCTAATAAAGCGGGAGGGTACACCGGGGAGCTGTTTTTT
cdr3_aa: CAINSAANKAGGYTGELFF

v_call: TRBV11-2
j_call: TRBJ2-1
clone_size: NA
d_call: NA
cdr3_nt: TGTGCCAGCAGCTTGACCCGAACCATGGCGGGGGAGCAGTTCTTC
cdr3_aa: CASSLTRTMAGEQFF

v_call: TRBV13
j_call: TRBJ1-6
clone_size: NA
d_call: NA
cdr3_nt: TGTGCCAGCAGCTTAGGACAGGCCCCAAATTCACCCCTCCACTTT
cdr3_aa: CASSLGQAPNSPLHF

v_call: TRBV2
j_call: TRBJ2-7
clone_size: NA
d_call: NA
cdr3_nt: TGTGCCTCAAAAGAGGGGGAGGCAGGGGGCTCCTACGAGCAGTACTTC
cdr3_aa: CASKEGEAGGSYEQYF

v_call: TRBV6-4
j_call: TRBJ2-3
clone_size: NA
d_call: NA
cdr3_nt: TGTGCCAGCAGTGACTCCGTTACAGATACGCAGTATTTT
cdr3_aa: CASSDSVTDTQYF

v_call: TRBV5-5
j_call: TRBJ1-1
clone_size: NA
d_call: NA
cdr3_nt: TGTGCCAGCAGCTCGGGACAAATGAAAGCTTTCTTT
cdr3_aa: CASSSGQMKAFF

v_call: TRBV6-1
j_call: TRBJ2-1
clone_size: NA
d_call: TRBD2
cdr3_nt: TGTGCCAGCAGTGAGTCAGCGGGAGAGATGAATGAGCAGTTCTTC
cdr3_aa: CASSESAGEMNEQFF

v_call: TRBV13
j_call: TRBJ2-7
clone_size: NA
d_call: NA
cdr3_nt: TGTGCCAGCACTCAAAATCGTGGGTCCTACGAGCAGTACTTC
cdr3_aa: CASTQNRGSYEQYF

v_call: TRBV2
j_call: TRBJ1-1
clone_size: NA
d_call: NA
cdr3_nt: TGTGCCAGCAGTGTGTGGACAGTCTACACTGAAGCTTTCTTT
cdr3_aa: CASSVWTVYTEAFF

v_call: TRBV13
j_call: TRBJ2-7
clone_size: few
d_call: NA
cdr3_nt: TGTGCCAGCAGCCGCCGATTCATGATCCACGAGCAGTACTTC
cdr3_aa: CASSRRFMIHEQYF

v_call: TRBV19
j_call: TRBJ2-1
clone_size: NA
d_call: NA
cdr3_nt: TGTGCCACCGGCGCCGGGTATTCCTACAATGAGCAGTTCTTC
cdr3_aa: CATGAGYSYNEQFF

v_call: TRBV7-9
j_call: TRBJ2-1
clone_size: NA
d_call: NA
cdr3_nt: TGTGCCAGCAGCGCCCTACCTCTCAGTGAGCAGTTCTTC
cdr3_aa: CASSALPLSEQFF

v_call: TRBV9
j_call: TRBJ2-1
clone_size: once
d_call: NA
cdr3_nt: TGTGCCAGCAGCGTAGATATTCACAATGAGCAGTTCTTC
cdr3_aa: CASSVDIHNEQFF

v_call: TRBV30
j_call: TRBJ2-7
clone_size: few
d_call: NA
cdr3_nt: TGTGCCTGGAGTGTCTTGCTGGGCGAGCAGTACTTC
cdr3_aa: CAWSVLLGEQYF

v_call: TRBV19
j_call: TRBJ1-5
clone_size: NA
d_call: NA
cdr3_nt: TGTGCCAGTAGTATAGGGTTTTATAGCAATCAGCCCCAGCATTTT
cdr3_aa: CASSIGFYSNQPQHF

v_call: TRBV5-4
j_call: TRBJ1-1
clone_size: few
d_call: NA
cdr3_nt: TGTGCCAGCAGCCGCGGAGTGAACACTGAAGCTTTCTTT
cdr3_aa: CASSRGVNTEAFF

v_call: TRBV7-9
j_call: TRBJ2-7
clone_size: NA
d_call: NA
cdr3_nt: TGTGCCAGCAGCTTAGCGGGAGAGTACGAGCAGTACTTC
cdr3_aa: CASSLAGEYEQYF